These T cell receptor beta chains were read from a single sample in a study of control samples from healthy donors and cancer patients. Assay used: immunoSEQ multiplex PCR; TCRdb lists only in-frame clones, some missing. The repertoire holds approximately 150,000 clones, with around 94% as singletons. The sample comprised PBMCs. All receptors come from a man aged 55 to 70 with colorectal cancer. The CDR3 runs from the conserved cysteine through the conserved F or W. D genes are given only for firm matches. Rows give clone size only sometimes, using once, few, many, or a class for an expanded clone.

V gene: TRBV4-1; J gene: TRBJ1-6; clone size: .; D gene: .; CDR3 protein: CASSQDSRLILDSPLHF; CDR3 DNA: TGCGCCAGCAGCCAAGATTCCAGACTTATATTAGATTCACCCCTCCACTTT
V gene: TRBV4-2; J gene: TRBJ2-2; clone size: .; D gene: .; CDR3 protein: CASSQERVFGELFF; CDR3 DNA: TGTGCCAGCAGCCAAGAGCGCGTATTCGGGGAGCTGTTTTTT
V gene: TRBV2; J gene: TRBJ1-3; clone size: .; D gene: .; CDR3 protein: CASSVDANSGNTIYF; CDR3 DNA: TGTGCCAGCAGCGTGGACGCAAACTCTGGAAACACCATATATTTT
V gene: TRBV6-6; J gene: TRBJ2-7; clone size: .; D gene: TRBD1; CDR3 protein: CASSYRETGDEQYF; CDR3 DNA: TGTGCCAGCAGTTACCGAGAGACAGGGGATGAGCAGTACTTC
V gene: TRBV6-5; J gene: TRBJ1-4; clone size: .; D gene: TRBD1; CDR3 protein: CASSYGQGGEKLFF; CDR3 DNA: TGTGCCAGCAGTTACGGACAGGGTGGGGAAAAACTGTTTTTT
V gene: TRBV24-1; J gene: TRBJ2-3; clone size: few; D gene: .; CDR3 protein: CATSDDDPPDTQYF; CDR3 DNA: TGTGCCACCAGTGATGACGACCCCCCGGATACGCAGTATTTT
V gene: TRBV7-2; J gene: TRBJ2-7; clone size: .; D gene: TRBD2; CDR3 protein: CASSLGPSGATYEQYF; CDR3 DNA: TGTGCCAGCAGCTTGGGCCCTAGCGGGGCTACCTACGAGCAGTACTTC
V gene: TRBV5-1; J gene: TRBJ1-1; clone size: .; D gene: .; CDR3 protein: CASRKQENTEAFF; CDR3 DNA: TGCGCCAGCAGAAAACAGGAGAACACTGAAGCTTTCTTT
V gene: TRBV11-2; J gene: TRBJ1-1; clone size: .; D gene: .; CDR3 protein: CASSSGPRANTEAFF; CDR3 DNA: TGTGCCAGCAGCTCCGGTCCTCGGGCAAACACTGAAGCTTTCTTT
V gene: TRBV11-3; J gene: TRBJ2-3; clone size: .; D gene: TRBD2; CDR3 protein: CASSPRGGLSVDTQYF; CDR3 DNA: TGTGCCAGCAGCCCCCGGGGGGGCCTATCGGTAGATACGCAGTATTTT
V gene: TRBV2; J gene: TRBJ2-1; clone size: once; D gene: TRBD2; CDR3 protein: CASRLAGGPSSYNEQFF; CDR3 DNA: TGTGCCAGCAGACTAGCGGGGGGCCCAAGCTCCTACAATGAGCAGTTCTTC
V gene: TRBV28; J gene: TRBJ2-7; clone size: once; D gene: .; CDR3 protein: CASSSPGTPYEQYF; CDR3 DNA: TGTGCCAGCAGTTCCCCCGGGACACCGTACGAGCAGTACTTC
V gene: TRBV7-9; J gene: TRBJ1-1; clone size: .; D gene: TRBD1; CDR3 protein: CASSDPRTGTTEAFF; CDR3 DNA: TGTGCCAGCAGCGACCCACGGACAGGGACCACTGAAGCTTTCTTT
V gene: TRBV11-2; J gene: TRBJ1-2; clone size: .; D gene: TRBD1; CDR3 protein: CASSLDRSGYGYTF; CDR3 DNA: TGTGCCAGCAGCTTGGACAGGTCCGGCTATGGCTACACCTTC
V gene: TRBV5-6; J gene: TRBJ2-7; clone size: .; D gene: .; CDR3 protein: CASLRSGLREQYF; CDR3 DNA: TGTGCCAGCCTCAGGTCAGGCTTACGAGAGCAGTACTTC
V gene: TRBV6-2/TRBV6-3; J gene: TRBJ2-1; clone size: once; D gene: .; CDR3 protein: CASSYQGGVNEQFF; CDR3 DNA: TGTGCCAGCAGTTACCAGGGGGGGGTCAATGAGCAGTTCTTC
V gene: TRBV7-8; J gene: TRBJ2-1; clone size: once; D gene: .; CDR3 protein: CASSLVRGRGIYNEQFF; CDR3 DNA: TGTGCCAGCAGCTTAGTAAGGGGGCGGGGGATTTACAATGAGCAGTTCTTC
V gene: TRBV3-1/TRBV3-2; J gene: TRBJ2-3; clone size: .; D gene: TRBD2; CDR3 protein: CASSQEVSGVADTQYF; CDR3 DNA: TGTGCCAGCAGCCAAGAGGTTAGCGGGGTTGCAGATACGCAGTATTTT
V gene: TRBV19; J gene: TRBJ2-7; clone size: once; D gene: TRBD1; CDR3 protein: CASSMDGQGSYGQYF; CDR3 DNA: TGTGCCAGTAGTATGGACGGACAGGGGTCGTACGGGCAGTACTTC
V gene: TRBV3-1/TRBV3-2; J gene: TRBJ1-4; clone size: once; D gene: .; CDR3 protein: CASSQGGGTGEKLFF; CDR3 DNA: TGTGCCAGCAGCCAAGGGGGGGGCACGGGTGAAAAACTGTTTTTT
V gene: TRBV7-6; J gene: TRBJ2-5; clone size: .; D gene: .; CDR3 protein: CASSPQTPAETQYF; CDR3 DNA: TGTGCCAGCAGCCCCCAGACCCCCGCTGAGACCCAGTACTTC
V gene: TRBV27; J gene: TRBJ2-6; clone size: .; D gene: TRBD1; CDR3 protein: CASSFSILQGFRSSSGANVLTF; CDR3 DNA: TGTGCCAGCAGTTTCAGTATATTACAGGGGTTTCGCAGTAGCTCTGGGGCCAACGTCCTGACTTTC
V gene: TRBV7-9; J gene: TRBJ1-3; clone size: .; D gene: .; CDR3 protein: CASSPQTGYSGNTIYF; CDR3 DNA: TGTGCCAGCAGCCCGCAGACAGGATACTCTGGAAACACCATATATTTT
V gene: TRBV5-1; J gene: TRBJ2-2; clone size: .; D gene: .; CDR3 protein: CASSYLGRTNTGELFF; CDR3 DNA: TGCGCCAGCAGCTATTTGGGACGGACGAACACCGGGGAGCTGTTTTTT
V gene: TRBV3-1/TRBV3-2; J gene: TRBJ2-7; clone size: .; D gene: TRBD2; CDR3 protein: CASSQSGTSGGYSYEQYF; CDR3 DNA: TGTGCCAGCAGCCAATCCGGGACTAGCGGGGGTTACTCCTACGAGCAGTACTTC
V gene: TRBV7-2; J gene: TRBJ1-4; clone size: .; D gene: .; CDR3 protein: CASSLNGEKLFF; CDR3 DNA: TGTGCCAGCAGCTTAAATGGAGAAAAACTGTTTTTT
V gene: TRBV3-1/TRBV3-2; J gene: TRBJ1-2; clone size: .; D gene: .; CDR3 protein: CASSQDQGSGYTF; CDR3 DNA: TGTGCCAGCAGCCAAGACCAGGGCTCTGGCTACACCTTC
V gene: TRBV3-1/TRBV3-2; J gene: TRBJ2-7; clone size: .; D gene: .; CDR3 protein: CASSQTPGGTATYEQYF; CDR3 DNA: TGTGCCAGCAGCCAAACCCCCGGCGGGACAGCGACCTACGAGCAGTACTTC
V gene: TRBV6-2/TRBV6-3; J gene: TRBJ2-7; clone size: once; D gene: .; CDR3 protein: CASSSVDSFSYEQYF; CDR3 DNA: TGTGCCAGCAGTTCTGTCGACAGTTTTTCCTACGAGCAGTACTTC
V gene: TRBV2; J gene: TRBJ1-3; clone size: .; D gene: .; CDR3 protein: CASSEVISGNTIYF; CDR3 DNA: TGTGCCAGCAGTGAAGTAATCTCTGGAAACACCATATATTTT
V gene: TRBV5-1; J gene: TRBJ2-5; clone size: .; D gene: TRBD2; CDR3 protein: CASSLAPLAGGQGQETQYF; CDR3 DNA: TGCGCCAGCAGCCTAGCCCCACTAGCGGGGGGGCAGGGGCAAGAGACCCAGTACTTC
V gene: TRBV7-2; J gene: TRBJ1-1; clone size: .; D gene: .; CDR3 protein: CASSLVLLNTEAFF; CDR3 DNA: TGTGCCAGCAGCTTAGTGCTGTTGAACACTGAAGCTTTCTTT
V gene: TRBV7-2; J gene: TRBJ2-1; clone size: .; D gene: TRBD2; CDR3 protein: CASSFTSGGFNNEQFF; CDR3 DNA: TGTGCCAGCAGCTTCACTAGCGGGGGGTTTAATAATGAGCAGTTCTTC
V gene: TRBV5-6; J gene: TRBJ1-1; clone size: .; D gene: .; CDR3 protein: CASSLTRDTEAFF; CDR3 DNA: TGTGCCAGCAGCTTGACTAGGGACACTGAAGCTTTCTTT
V gene: TRBV2; J gene: TRBJ1-6; clone size: few; D gene: TRBD1; CDR3 protein: CASSSGTGYSPLHF; CDR3 DNA: TGTGCCAGCAGTTCCGGGACAGGCTATTCACCCCTCCACTTT
V gene: TRBV2; J gene: TRBJ1-2; clone size: .; D gene: .; CDR3 protein: CASTPEGYGYTF; CDR3 DNA: TGTGCCAGCACTCCGGAGGGCTATGGCTACACCTTC
V gene: TRBV6-6; J gene: TRBJ1-6; clone size: .; D gene: .; CDR3 protein: CASSYSVYNSPLHF; CDR3 DNA: TGTGCCAGCAGTTACTCGGTCTATAATTCACCCCTCCACTTT
V gene: TRBV30; J gene: TRBJ2-7; clone size: .; D gene: .; CDR3 protein: CAWSVGTLGEQYF; CDR3 DNA: TGTGCCTGGAGTGTTGGGACACTCGGCGAGCAGTACTTC
V gene: TRBV24-1; J gene: TRBJ2-2; clone size: .; D gene: TRBD2; CDR3 protein: CATSAGLAGDHTGELFF; CDR3 DNA: TGTGCCACCAGTGCCGGACTAGCGGGGGACCACACCGGGGAGCTGTTTTTT
V gene: TRBV6-5; J gene: TRBJ2-7; clone size: .; D gene: TRBD1; CDR3 protein: CASSYASSGGGYEQYF; CDR3 DNA: TGTGCCAGCAGTTATGCCTCTTCAGGGGGCGGGTACGAGCAGTACTTC
V gene: TRBV7-8; J gene: TRBJ1-5; clone size: .; D gene: .; CDR3 protein: CASSLRQEGNQPQHF; CDR3 DNA: TGTGCCAGCAGCTTAAGACAGGAAGGCAATCAGCCCCAGCATTTT
V gene: TRBV6-5; J gene: TRBJ1-1; clone size: .; D gene: .; CDR3 protein: CASSPQGIGTEAFF; CDR3 DNA: TGTGCCAGCAGCCCACAGGGAATAGGCACTGAAGCTTTCTTT
V gene: TRBV7-9; J gene: TRBJ2-1; clone size: .; D gene: .; CDR3 protein: CASSSLVRKVHYNEQFF; CDR3 DNA: TGTGCCAGCAGCTCTCTGGTCCGAAAGGTCCACTACAATGAGCAGTTCTTC
V gene: TRBV5-6; J gene: TRBJ1-1; clone size: once; D gene: .; CDR3 protein: CASSPRRTGFAEAFF; CDR3 DNA: TGTGCCAGCAGCCCCCGCCGAACAGGGTTCGCTGAAGCTTTCTTT
V gene: TRBV4-3; J gene: TRBJ2-3; clone size: .; D gene: TRBD2; CDR3 protein: CASSQTSGSTDTQYF; CDR3 DNA: TGCGCCAGCAGCCAAACTAGCGGGTCCACAGATACGCAGTATTTT
V gene: TRBV29-1; J gene: TRBJ1-6; clone size: .; D gene: .; CDR3 protein: CSVRVTGDSPLHF; CDR3 DNA: TGCAGCGTTCGGGTCACAGGTGACTCACCCCTCCACTTT
V gene: TRBV29-1; J gene: TRBJ1-1; clone size: .; D gene: .; CDR3 protein: CSVTSTGSNTEAFF; CDR3 DNA: TGCAGCGTTACTTCGACAGGATCTAACACTGAAGCTTTCTTT
V gene: TRBV24-1; J gene: TRBJ2-7; clone size: once; D gene: .; CDR3 protein: CAASGGYEQYF; CDR3 DNA: TGTGCCGCTTCTGGGGGCTACGAGCAGTACTTC
V gene: TRBV7-2; J gene: TRBJ2-5; clone size: .; D gene: TRBD1; CDR3 protein: CASSLGGTGIETQYF; CDR3 DNA: TGTGCCAGCAGCTTAGGCGGGACAGGGATCGAGACCCAGTACTTC
V gene: TRBV5-1; J gene: TRBJ1-6; clone size: .; D gene: .; CDR3 protein: CATFGTDNNSPLHF; CDR3 DNA: TGCGCCACGTTCGGGACGGATAATAATTCACCCCTCCACTTT
V gene: TRBV9; J gene: TRBJ2-1; clone size: .; D gene: TRBD2; CDR3 protein: CASSATSGGISEQFF; CDR3 DNA: TGTGCCAGCAGCGCAACTAGCGGGGGGATCAGTGAGCAGTTCTTC
V gene: TRBV11-2; J gene: TRBJ1-1; clone size: .; D gene: .; CDR3 protein: CASSLLRGTEAFF; CDR3 DNA: TGTGCCAGCAGCTTATTGCGGGGGACTGAAGCTTTCTTT
V gene: TRBV29-1; J gene: TRBJ2-3; clone size: .; D gene: TRBD2; CDR3 protein: CSVLGLVISDTQYF; CDR3 DNA: TGCAGCGTCTTGGGACTAGTGATCTCAGATACGCAGTATTTT
V gene: TRBV19; J gene: TRBJ2-1; clone size: .; D gene: TRBD1; CDR3 protein: CASSRDRETYNEQFF; CDR3 DNA: TGTGCCAGTAGCAGGGACAGGGAGACGTACAATGAGCAGTTCTTC